Sequencing of this T cell receptor (beta chain) was carried out in a study of shared clonotypes between healthy human individuals. Study-wide context: Per donor, CD8 memory used one plate, CD8 naive used two, CD4 memory used three and CD4 naive used three.

TCRdb keeps only in-frame clones here, not all; method: immunoSEQ multiplex PCR. Among about 1.5 million clones, around 95% were seen once, and the ten largest hold 1% to 1.5%. Study-wide results and limits: The four-donor shared clonotypes exceeded non-shared clonotypes in generation probability, with non-shared ones scoring lower. Only blood samples were collected, and tissue repertoires likely differ.

Germline assignment: CDR1 MDHEN and CDR2 SYDVKM. Trimming cost V 2 bases and J 1 base, with 8 bases left between them. The CDR3 contains 15 residues. Comments on this clone: Its antigen is currently unknown. This sample includes further DNA sequences coding for the same CDR3.

Sequenced sample: naive CD4+ T cells sorted from blood. Subset meaning: CD45RA+ positively selected. The clonotype was recovered from a man aged 30 to 45 in good health. The chain employs TRBV28 and TRBJ2-2; perhaps TRBD1 as D (6 bases). CDR3 sequence (DNA): TGTGCCAGCAGTTTACCGACAGGGAACACCGGGGAGCTGTTTTTT. This encodes CASSLPTGNTGELFF.